The TCR beta chain under discussion was sequenced for a study of graft-versus-host responses after intestinal transplantation. Across the whole study: Recipients underwent multivisceral, liver-intestinal, or isolated intestinal transplants. Every recipient underwent anti-thymocyte globulin induction, then tacrolimus and steroids for approximately three years.

General study findings and limits: Recipient marrow showed GvH clones, some seen first in ileum or blood. After transplant, early declines in HvG clones were associated with peak levels of circulating GvH clones.

Germline values: CDR1 LNHDA, CDR2 SQIVND (reference sequence). The length of the CDR3 is 13 residues. For this clone: Its matching antigen is unknown.

Produced via immunoSEQ multiplex PCR; TCRdb's table is partial and in-frame only. The data show approximately 88,000 clones, approximately 94% seen once. The V gene is TRBV19, the J gene TRBJ2-5; 10 bases fit TRBD2. The DNA end is a closer match to TRBJ2-7, so the J assignment may be wrong. This clonotype originated in a human donor who was the organ donor for an intestinal transplant. Source: unstimulated CD4+ T cells sorted from spleen or lymph node cells, taken before transplant. DNA of the CDR3: TGTGCCAGTAGTACTAGCGGGGGTTACGAGCAGTACTTC. Translating gives CASSTSGGYEQYF.